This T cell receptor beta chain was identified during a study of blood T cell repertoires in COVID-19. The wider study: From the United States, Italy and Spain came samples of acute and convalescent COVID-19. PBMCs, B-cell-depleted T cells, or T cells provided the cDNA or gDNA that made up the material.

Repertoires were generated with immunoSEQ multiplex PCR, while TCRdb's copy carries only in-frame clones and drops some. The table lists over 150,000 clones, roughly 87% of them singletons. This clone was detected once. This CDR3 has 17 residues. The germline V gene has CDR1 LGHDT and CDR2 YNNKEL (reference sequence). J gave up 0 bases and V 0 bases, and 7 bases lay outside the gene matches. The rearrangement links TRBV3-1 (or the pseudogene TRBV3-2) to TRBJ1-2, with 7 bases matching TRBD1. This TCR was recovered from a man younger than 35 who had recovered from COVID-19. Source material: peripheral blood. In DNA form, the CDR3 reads TGTGCCAGCAGCCAAGAGGTGAGGGGGCGAGCTAACTATGGCTACACCTTC. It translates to CASSQEVRGRANYGYTF.